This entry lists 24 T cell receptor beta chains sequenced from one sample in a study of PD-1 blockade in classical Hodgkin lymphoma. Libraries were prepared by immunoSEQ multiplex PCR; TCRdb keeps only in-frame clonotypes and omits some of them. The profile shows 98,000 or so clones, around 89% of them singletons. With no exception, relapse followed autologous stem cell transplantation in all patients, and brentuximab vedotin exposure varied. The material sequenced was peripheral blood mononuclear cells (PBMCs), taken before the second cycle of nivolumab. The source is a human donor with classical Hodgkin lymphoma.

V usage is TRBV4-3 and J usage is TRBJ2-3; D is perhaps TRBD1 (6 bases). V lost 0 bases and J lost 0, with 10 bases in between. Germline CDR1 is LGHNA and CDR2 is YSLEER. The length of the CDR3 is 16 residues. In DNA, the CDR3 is TGCGCCAGCAGCCAAGATTGGACAGCGAGCACAGATACGCAGTATTTT. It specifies CASSQDWTASTDTQYF.

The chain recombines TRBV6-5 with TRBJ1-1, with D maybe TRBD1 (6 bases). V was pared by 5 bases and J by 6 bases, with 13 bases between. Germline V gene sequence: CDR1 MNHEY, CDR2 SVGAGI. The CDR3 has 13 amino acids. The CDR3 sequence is CASSAQGRAEAFF. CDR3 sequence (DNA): TGTGCCAGCAGTGCACAGGGTCGGGCTGAAGCTTTCTTT.

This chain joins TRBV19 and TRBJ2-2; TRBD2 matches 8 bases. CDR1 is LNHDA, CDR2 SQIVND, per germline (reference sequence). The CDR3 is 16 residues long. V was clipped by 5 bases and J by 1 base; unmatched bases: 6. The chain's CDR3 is CASSPPAGGNTGELFF. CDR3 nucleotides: TGTGCCAGTAGTCCCCCGGCGGGAGGGAACACCGGGGAGCTGTTTTTT.

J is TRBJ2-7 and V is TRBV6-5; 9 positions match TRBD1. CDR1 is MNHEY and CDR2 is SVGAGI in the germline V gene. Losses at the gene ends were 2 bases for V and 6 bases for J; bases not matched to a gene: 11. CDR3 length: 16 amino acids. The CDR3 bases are TGTGCCAGCAGTTACCTGTCCACAGGGGGCCTGGGCGAGCAGTACTTC. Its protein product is CASSYLSTGGLGEQYF.

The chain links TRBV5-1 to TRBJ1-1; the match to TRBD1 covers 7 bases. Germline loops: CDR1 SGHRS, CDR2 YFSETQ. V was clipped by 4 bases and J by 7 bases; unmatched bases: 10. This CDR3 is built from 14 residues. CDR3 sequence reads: CASSPIGGAREAFF. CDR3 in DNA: TGCGCCAGCAGCCCAATAGGGGGCGCTCGTGAAGCTTTCTTT.

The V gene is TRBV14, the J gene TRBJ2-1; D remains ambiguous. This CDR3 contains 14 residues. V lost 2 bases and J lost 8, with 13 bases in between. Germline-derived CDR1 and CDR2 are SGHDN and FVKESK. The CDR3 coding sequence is TGTGCCAGCAGCCAATGGCAGGCCAACGATGAGCAGTTCTTC. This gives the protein CASSQWQANDEQFF. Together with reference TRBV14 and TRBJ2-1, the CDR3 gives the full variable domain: EAGVTQFPSHSVIEKGQTVTLRCDPISGHDNLYWYRRVMGKEIKFLLHFVKESKQDESGMPNNRFLAERTGGTYSTLKVQPAELEDSGVYFCASSQWQANDEQFFGPGTRLTVL.

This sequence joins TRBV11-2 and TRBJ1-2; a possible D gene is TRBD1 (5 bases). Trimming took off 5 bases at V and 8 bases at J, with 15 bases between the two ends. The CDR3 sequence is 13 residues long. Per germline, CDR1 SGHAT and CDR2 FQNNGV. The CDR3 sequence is CASSHVYGAGYTF. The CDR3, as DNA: TGTGCCAGCAGCCATGTCTATGGGGCAGGCTACACCTTC.

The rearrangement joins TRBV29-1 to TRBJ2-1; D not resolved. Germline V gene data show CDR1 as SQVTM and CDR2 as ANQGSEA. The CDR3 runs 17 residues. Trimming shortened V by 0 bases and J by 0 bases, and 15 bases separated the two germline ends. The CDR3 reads CSVEDPFLRRSYNEQFF. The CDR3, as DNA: TGCAGCGTTGAAGATCCGTTTTTGCGTCGCTCCTACAATGAGCAGTTCTTC.

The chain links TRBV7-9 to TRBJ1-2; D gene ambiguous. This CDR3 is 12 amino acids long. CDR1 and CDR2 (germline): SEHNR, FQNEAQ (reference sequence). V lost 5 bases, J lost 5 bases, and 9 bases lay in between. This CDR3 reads CASSPGLYGYTF. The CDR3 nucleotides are TGTGCCAGCAGCCCGGGATTGTATGGCTACACCTTC.

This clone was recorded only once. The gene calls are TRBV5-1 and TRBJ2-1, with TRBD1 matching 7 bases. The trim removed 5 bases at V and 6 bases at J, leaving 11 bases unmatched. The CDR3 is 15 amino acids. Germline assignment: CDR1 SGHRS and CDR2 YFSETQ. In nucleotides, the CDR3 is TGCGCCAGCAGACCCGGGACAGTCACTATCAATGAGCAGTTCTTC. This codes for CASRPGTVTINEQFF.

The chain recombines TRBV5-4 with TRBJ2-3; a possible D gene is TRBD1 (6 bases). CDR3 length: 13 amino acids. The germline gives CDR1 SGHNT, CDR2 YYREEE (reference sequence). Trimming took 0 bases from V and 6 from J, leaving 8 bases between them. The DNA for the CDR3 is TGTGCCAGCAGCTTGGACAGGGACGATACGCAGTATTTT. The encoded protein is CASSLDRDDTQYF. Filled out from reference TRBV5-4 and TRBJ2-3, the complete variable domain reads ETGVTQSPTHLIKTRGQQVTLRCSSQSGHNTVSWYQQALGQGPQFIFQYYREEENGRGNFPPRFSGLQFPNYSSELNVNALELDDSALYLCASSLDRDDTQYFGPGTRLTVL.

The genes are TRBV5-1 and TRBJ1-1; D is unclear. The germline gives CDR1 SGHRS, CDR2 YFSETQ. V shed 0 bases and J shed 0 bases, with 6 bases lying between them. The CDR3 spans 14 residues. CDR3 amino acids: CASSLGGMNTEAFF. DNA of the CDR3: TGCGCCAGCAGCTTGGGGGGTATGAACACTGAAGCTTTCTTT.

This chain's CDR3 is CASSPQTGGVKLFF. In nucleotides, the CDR3 is TGTGCCAGTTCGCCCCAGACAGGGGGTGTAAAACTGTTTTTT. The V gene is TRBV19, the J gene TRBJ1-4; TRBD1 aligns across 9 bases. The V and J ends lost 8 bases and 10 bases, in that order; junction bases with no gene match: 11. This CDR3 spans 14 amino acids. Looked up from germline, CDR1 is LNHDA and CDR2 is SQIVND (reference sequence).

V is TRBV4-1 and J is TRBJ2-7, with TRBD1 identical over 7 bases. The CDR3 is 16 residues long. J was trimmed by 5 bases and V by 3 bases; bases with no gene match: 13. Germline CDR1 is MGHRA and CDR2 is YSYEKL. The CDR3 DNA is TGCGCCAGCAGCCAGCTCGAGACAGGGTTAAGGAACGAGCAGTACTTC. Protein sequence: CASSQLETGLRNEQYF.

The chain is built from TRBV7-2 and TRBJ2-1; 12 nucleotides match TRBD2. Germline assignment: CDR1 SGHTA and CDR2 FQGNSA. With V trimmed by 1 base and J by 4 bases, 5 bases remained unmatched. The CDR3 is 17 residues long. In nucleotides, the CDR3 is TGTGCCAGCAGCTTAGACTCCCTAGCGGGAGGGTACAATGAGCAGTTCTTC. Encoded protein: CASSLDSLAGGYNEQFF.

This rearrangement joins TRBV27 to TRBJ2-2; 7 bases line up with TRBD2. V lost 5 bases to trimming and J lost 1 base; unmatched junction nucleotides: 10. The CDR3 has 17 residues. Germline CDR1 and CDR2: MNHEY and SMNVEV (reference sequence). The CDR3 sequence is CASSPSPGRVNTGELFF. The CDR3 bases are TGTGCCAGCAGTCCCAGCCCTGGGAGGGTGAACACCGGGGAGCTGTTTTTT.

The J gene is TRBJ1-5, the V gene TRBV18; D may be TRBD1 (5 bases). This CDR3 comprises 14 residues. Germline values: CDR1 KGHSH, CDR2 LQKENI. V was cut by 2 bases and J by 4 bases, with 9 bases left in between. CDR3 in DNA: TGTGCCAGCTCACCAGAGGGGCCGAATCAGCCCCAGCATTTT. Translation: CASSPEGPNQPQHF.

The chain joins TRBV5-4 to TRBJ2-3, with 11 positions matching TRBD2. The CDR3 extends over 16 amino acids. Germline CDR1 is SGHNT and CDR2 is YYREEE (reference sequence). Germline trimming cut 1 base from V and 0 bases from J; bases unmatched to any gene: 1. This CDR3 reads CASSLRLAGSTDTQYF. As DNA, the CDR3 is TGTGCCAGCAGCTTGAGACTAGCGGGAAGCACAGATACGCAGTATTTT. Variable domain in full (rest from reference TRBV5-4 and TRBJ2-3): ETGVTQSPTHLIKTRGQQVTLRCSSQSGHNTVSWYQQALGQGPQFIFQYYREEENGRGNFPPRFSGLQFPNYSSELNVNALELDDSALYLCASSLRLAGSTDTQYFGPGTRLTVL.

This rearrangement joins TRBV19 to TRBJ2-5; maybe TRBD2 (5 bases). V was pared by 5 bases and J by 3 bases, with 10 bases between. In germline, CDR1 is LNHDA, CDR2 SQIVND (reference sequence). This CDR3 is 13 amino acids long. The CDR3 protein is CASSVSVKETQYF. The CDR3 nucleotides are TGTGCCAGTAGTGTTAGCGTAAAAGAGACCCAGTACTTC.

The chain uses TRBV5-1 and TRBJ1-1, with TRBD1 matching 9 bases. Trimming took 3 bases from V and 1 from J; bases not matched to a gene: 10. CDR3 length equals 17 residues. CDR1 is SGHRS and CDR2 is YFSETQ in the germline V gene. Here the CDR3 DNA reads TGCGCCAGCAGCTCTGGGACAGGGTTGATCGGGAACACTGAAGCTTTCTTT. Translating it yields CASSSGTGLIGNTEAFF.

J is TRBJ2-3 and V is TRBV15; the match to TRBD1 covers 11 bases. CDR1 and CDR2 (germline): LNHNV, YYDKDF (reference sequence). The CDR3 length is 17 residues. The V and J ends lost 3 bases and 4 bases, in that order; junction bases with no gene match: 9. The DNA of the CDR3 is TGTGCCACCAGCAGGGACGGGACAGGGGGTCCCCCAGATACGCAGTATTTT. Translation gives CATSRDGTGGPPDTQYF. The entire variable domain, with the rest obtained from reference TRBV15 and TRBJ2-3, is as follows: DAMVIQNPRYQVTQFGKPVTLSCSQTLNHNVMYWYQQKSSQAPKLLFHYYDKDFNNEADTPDNFQSRRPNTSFCFLDIRSPGLGDTAMYLCATSRDGTGGPPDTQYFGPGTRLTVL.

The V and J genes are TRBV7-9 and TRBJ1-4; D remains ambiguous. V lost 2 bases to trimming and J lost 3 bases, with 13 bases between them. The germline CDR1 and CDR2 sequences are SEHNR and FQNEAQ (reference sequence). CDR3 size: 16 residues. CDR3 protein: CASSLILRTPNEKLFF. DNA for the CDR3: TGTGCCAGCAGCTTAATTTTGCGGACGCCTAATGAAAAACTGTTTTTT.

CDR3 DNA sequence: TGTGCCATCAGCTCGGGACTACTCACAGATACGCAGTATTTT. The encoded protein is CAISSGLLTDTQYF. V gene TRBV10-3 combines with J gene TRBJ2-3; 7 bases agree with TRBD2. V shed 6 bases and J 2 bases; nucleotides not matched to a gene: 5. This CDR3 spans 14 amino acids. Per the germline V gene, CDR1 is ENHRY and CDR2 is SYGVKD.

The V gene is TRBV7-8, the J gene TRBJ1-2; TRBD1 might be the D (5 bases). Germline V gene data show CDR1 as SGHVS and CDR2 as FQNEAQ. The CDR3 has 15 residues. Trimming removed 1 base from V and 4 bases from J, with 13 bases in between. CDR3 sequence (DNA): TGTGCCAGCAGCTTAGTACAGGCCGGGGGCTATGGCTACACCTTC. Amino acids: CASSLVQAGGYGYTF.